This TCR beta chain was documented in a study of blood T cell repertoires in COVID-19. Across the whole study: Specimens from acute and convalescent COVID-19 originated in the United States, Italy and Spain. In each case, the material was cDNA or gDNA derived from T cells, B-cell-depleted T cells, or PBMCs.

As originally analysed: Estimates of nucleated cell counts were drawn from the amplification of reference gene primers. The method was immunoSEQ multiplex PCR; TCRdb's version includes in-frame clones alone and lacks a portion of them. That table supplies the V and J calls and clone size; D and trimming were determined from the DNA. The repertoire has about 68,000 clones, roughly 88% of them found once; the top ten carry roughly 8.1%. This CDR3 is 14 amino acids long. Losses at the gene ends were 3 bases for V and 1 base for J; bases not matched to a gene: 1. Germline lookup yields CDR1 SGHAT and CDR2 FQNNGV. This clone was counted a single time.

The material sequenced was peripheral blood. The TCR was taken from a man under 40 with acute or convalescent COVID-19. This rearrangement joins TRBV11-2 to TRBJ2-7, with 9 nucleotides matching TRBD1. Written as DNA, the CDR3 is TGTGCCAGCAGCTTCGGGACAGGGTCCTACGAGCAGTACTTC. Its protein is CASSFGTGSYEQYF. The entire variable domain, with the rest obtained from reference TRBV11-2 and TRBJ2-7, is as follows: EAGVAQSPRYKIIEKRQSVAFWCNPISGHATLYWYQQILGQGPKLLIQFQNNGVVDDSQLPKDRFSAERLKGVDSTLKIQPAKLEDSAVYLCASSFGTGSYEQYFGPGTRLTVT.